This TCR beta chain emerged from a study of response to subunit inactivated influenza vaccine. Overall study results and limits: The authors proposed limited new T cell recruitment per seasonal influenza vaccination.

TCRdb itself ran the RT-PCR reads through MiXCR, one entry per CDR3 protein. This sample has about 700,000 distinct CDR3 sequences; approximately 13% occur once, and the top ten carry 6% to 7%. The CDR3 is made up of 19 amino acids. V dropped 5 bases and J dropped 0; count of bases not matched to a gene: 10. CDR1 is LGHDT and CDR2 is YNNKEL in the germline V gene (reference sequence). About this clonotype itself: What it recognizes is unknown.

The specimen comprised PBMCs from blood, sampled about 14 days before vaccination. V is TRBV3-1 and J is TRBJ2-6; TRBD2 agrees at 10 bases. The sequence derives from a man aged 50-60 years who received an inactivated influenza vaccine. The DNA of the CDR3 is TGTGCCAGCAGCGGAACCGGGACTAGCGCGTCCTCTGGGGCCAACGTCCTGACTTTC. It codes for CASSGTGTSASSGANVLTF.